This TCR beta chain was observed in a study of cytomegalovirus exposure and HLA in healthy donors. Study-level results: Roughly even sequencing depth across donors was the assumption behind the presence/absence analyses. It was approximately 150 TCR beta chains that were listed as cytomegalovirus-associated.

As concerns this clone: What it binds is unknown.

In the PCR, 60 Vbeta and 13 Jbeta primers were used. How the authors handled the data: The authors later counted around 80 million unique TCR beta chains, 9.5 million to 13 million of them shared. Using immunoSEQ multiplex PCR, the repertoire was profiled, and TCRdb retains in-frame clones only, with some absent. Clone size and the V and J calls come from that table; the DNA yielded D and trimming. Its table records tens of thousands of clones. Trimming took 5 bases from V and 2 from J; bases not matched to a gene: 5. CDR1 and CDR2 (germline): SQVTM, ANQGSEA. There are 13 residues in the CDR3. The receptor comes from a man aged 40-55 years in good health and CMV-seropositive. Source material: PBMCs. This chain uses TRBV29-1 with TRBJ2-5; 7 bases are a match to TRBD2. The CDR3 DNA is TGCAGCGTTAGTGTGGGGGGGCAAGAGACCCAGTACTTC. It translates to CSVSVGGQETQYF.